Included here is one T cell receptor beta chain sequence, with context. Its target is not known. A CD45RA-negative memory subset and a CD45RA+ naive subset were separated from the CD4+ cells. The record originates from a study of shared clonotypes between healthy human individuals. Only in-frame clones appear in the TCRdb table, and some are missing; sequencing was by immunoSEQ multiplex PCR. Among approximately 340,000 clones listed, under 80% were seen once. The CDR3 sequence is 14 residues long. CDR1 is MDHEN, CDR2 SYDVKM, per germline. V was cut by 5 bases and J by 2 bases, with 10 bases left in between. Overall study findings and caveats: Among non-shared clonotypes, generation probabilities were lower than among those shared by all four donors.

The receptor was derived from a man aged 25-45 years in good health. J is TRBJ1-5 and V is TRBV28; no definite D call. The specimen was memory CD4+ T cells sorted from blood. Subset denoted: CD45RA-negative fraction. The CDR3 here is CASSKERGNQPQHF. Written as DNA, the CDR3 is TGTGCCAGCAGTAAAGAGAGGGGCAATCAGCCCCAGCATTTT.